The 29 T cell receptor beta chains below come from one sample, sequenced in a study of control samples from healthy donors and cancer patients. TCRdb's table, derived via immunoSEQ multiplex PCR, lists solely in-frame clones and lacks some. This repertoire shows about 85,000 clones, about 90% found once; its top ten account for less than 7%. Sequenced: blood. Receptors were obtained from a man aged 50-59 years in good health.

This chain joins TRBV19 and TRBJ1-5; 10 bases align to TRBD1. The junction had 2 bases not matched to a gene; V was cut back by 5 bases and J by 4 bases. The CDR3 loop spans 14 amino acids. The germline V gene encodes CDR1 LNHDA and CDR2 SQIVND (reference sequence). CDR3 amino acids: CASSRTGGNQPQHF. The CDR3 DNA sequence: TGTGCCAGTAGTCGGACAGGGGGAAATCAGCCCCAGCATTTT.

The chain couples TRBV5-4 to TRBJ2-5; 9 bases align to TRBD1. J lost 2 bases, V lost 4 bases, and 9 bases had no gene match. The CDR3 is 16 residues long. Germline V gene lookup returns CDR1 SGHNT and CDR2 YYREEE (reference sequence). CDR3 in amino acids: CASSIQGQGGQETQYF. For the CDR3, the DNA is TGTGCCAGCAGCATTCAGGGACAGGGTGGGCAAGAGACCCAGTACTTC. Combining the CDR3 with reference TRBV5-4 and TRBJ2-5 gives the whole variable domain ETGVTQSPTHLIKTRGQQVTLRCSSQSGHNTVSWYQQALGQGPQFIFQYYREEENGRGNFPPRFSGLQFPNYSSELNVNALELDDSALYLCASSIQGQGGQETQYFGPGTRLLVL.

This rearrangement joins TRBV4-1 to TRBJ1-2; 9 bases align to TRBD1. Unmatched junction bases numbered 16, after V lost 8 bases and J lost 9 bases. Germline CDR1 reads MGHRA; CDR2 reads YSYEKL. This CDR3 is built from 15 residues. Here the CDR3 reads CASHPHRGPLDRYTF. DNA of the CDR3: TGCGCCAGCCACCCCCACAGGGGGCCTCTGGATCGCTACACCTTC.

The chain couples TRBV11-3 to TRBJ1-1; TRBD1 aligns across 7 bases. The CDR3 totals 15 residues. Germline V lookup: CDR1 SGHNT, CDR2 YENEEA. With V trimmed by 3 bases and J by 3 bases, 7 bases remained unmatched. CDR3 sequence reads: CASSFHHQGDTEAFF. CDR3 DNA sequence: TGTGCCAGCAGCTTTCACCATCAGGGGGACACTGAAGCTTTCTTT.

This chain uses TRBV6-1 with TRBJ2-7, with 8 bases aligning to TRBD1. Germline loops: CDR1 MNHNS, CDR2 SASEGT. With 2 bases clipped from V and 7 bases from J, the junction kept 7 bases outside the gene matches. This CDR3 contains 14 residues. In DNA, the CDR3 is TGTGCCAGCAGTGAACAGGGGGCGAGAGGGGAGCAGTACTTC. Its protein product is CASSEQGARGEQYF.

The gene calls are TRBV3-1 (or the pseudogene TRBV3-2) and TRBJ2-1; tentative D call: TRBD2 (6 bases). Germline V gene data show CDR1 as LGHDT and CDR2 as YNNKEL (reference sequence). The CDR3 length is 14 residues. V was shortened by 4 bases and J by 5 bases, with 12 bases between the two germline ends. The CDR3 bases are TGTGCCAGCAGCCTCCAACGGGGGAACAATGAGCAGTTCTTC. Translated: CASSLQRGNNEQFF.

CDR3 DNA: TGCAGCGTTACCTCGGGGGGCACAGATACGCAGTATTTT. It encodes CSVTSGGTDTQYF. The rearrangement joins TRBV29-1 to TRBJ2-3; perhaps TRBD2 as D (6 bases). The CDR3 has 13 residues. Trimming pared 5 bases from V and 1 base from J, leaving 10 bases between. Germline-derived CDR1 and CDR2 are SQVTM and ANQGSEA.

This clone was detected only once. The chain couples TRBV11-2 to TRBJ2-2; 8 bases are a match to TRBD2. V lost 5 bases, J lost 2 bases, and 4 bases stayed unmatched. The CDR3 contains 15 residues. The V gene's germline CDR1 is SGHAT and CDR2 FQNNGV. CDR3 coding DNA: TGTGCCAGCAGCCAAGCGGGGGTAAACACCGGGGAGCTGTTTTTT. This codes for CASSQAGVNTGELFF.

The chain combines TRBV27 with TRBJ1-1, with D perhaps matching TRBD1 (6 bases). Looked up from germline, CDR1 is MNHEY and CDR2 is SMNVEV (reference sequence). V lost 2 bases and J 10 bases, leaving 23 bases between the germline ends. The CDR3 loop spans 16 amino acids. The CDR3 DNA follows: TGTGCCAGCAGTTTAACCGCCATGGGGGGGCATCCCACAGCTTTCTTT. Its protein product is CASSLTAMGGHPTAFF.

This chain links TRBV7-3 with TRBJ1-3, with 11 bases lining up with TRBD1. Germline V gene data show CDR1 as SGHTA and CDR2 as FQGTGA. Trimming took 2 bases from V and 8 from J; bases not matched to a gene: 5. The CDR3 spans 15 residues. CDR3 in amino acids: CASSLSGTGGDTIYF. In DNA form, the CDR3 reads TGTGCCAGCAGCTTATCGGGGACAGGGGGAGACACCATATATTTT. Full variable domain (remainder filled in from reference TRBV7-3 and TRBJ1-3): GAGVSQTPSNKVTEKGKYVELRCDPISGHTALYWYRQSLGQGPEFLIYFQGTGAADDSGLPNDRFFAVRPEGSVSTLKIQRTERGDSAVYLCASSLSGTGGDTIYFGEGSWLTVV.

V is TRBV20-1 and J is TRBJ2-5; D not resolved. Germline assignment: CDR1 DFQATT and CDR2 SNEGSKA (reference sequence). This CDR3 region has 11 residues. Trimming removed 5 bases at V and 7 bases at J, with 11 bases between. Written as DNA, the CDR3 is TGCAGTGCTGGCGAACTGGGGACCCAGTACTTC. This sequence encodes CSAGELGTQYF.

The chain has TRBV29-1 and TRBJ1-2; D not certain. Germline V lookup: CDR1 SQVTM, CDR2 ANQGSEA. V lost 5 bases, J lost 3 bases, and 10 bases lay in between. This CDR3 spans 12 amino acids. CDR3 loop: CSVPTGYYGYTF. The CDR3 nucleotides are TGCAGCGTTCCAACTGGGTACTATGGCTACACCTTC.

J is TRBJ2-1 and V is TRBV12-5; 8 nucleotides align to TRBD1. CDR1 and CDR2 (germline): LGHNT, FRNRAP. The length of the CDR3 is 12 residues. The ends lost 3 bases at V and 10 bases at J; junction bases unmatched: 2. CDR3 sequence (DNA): TGTGCTAGTGGTTTTAACAGGGGGGAGCAGTTCTTC. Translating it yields CASGFNRGEQFF.

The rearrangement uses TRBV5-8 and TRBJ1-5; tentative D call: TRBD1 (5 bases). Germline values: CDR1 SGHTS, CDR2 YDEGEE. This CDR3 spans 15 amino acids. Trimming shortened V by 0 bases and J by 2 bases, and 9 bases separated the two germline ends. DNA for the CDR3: TGTGCCAGCAGCTTGGGAGGGGTGGGCAATCAGCCCCAGCATTTT. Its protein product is CASSLGGVGNQPQHF.

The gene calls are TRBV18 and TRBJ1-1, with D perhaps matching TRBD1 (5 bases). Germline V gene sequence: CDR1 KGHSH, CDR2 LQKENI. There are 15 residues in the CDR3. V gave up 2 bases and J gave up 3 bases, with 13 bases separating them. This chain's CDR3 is CASSPWGGGDTEAFF. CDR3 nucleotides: TGTGCCAGCTCACCATGGGGTGGGGGGGACACTGAAGCTTTCTTT.

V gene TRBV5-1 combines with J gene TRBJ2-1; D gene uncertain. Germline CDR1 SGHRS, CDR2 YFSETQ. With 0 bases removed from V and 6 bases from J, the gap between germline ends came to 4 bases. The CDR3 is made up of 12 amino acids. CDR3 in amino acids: CASSLGFNEQFF. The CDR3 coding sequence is TGCGCCAGCAGCTTGGGGTTCAATGAGCAGTTCTTC.

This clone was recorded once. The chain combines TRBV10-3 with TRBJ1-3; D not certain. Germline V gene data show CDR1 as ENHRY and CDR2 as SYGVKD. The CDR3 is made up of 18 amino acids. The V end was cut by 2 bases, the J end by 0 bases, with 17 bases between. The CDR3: CAISEPLDGRLSGNTIYF. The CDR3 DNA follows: TGTGCCATCAGTGAGCCGCTTGACGGGCGTCTCTCTGGAAACACCATATATTTT.

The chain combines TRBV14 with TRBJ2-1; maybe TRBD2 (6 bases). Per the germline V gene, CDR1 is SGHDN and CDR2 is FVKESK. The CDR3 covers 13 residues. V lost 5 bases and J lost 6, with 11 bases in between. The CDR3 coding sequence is TGTGCCAGCAGCAGGGGACTGGCCAATGAGCAGTTCTTC. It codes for CASSRGLANEQFF.

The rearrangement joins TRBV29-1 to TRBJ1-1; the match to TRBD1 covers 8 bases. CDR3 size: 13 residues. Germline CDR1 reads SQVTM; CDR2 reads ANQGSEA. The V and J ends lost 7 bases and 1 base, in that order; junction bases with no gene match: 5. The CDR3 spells CSGRTGTNTEAFF. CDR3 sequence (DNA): TGCAGCGGTCGGACAGGGACGAACACTGAAGCTTTCTTT.

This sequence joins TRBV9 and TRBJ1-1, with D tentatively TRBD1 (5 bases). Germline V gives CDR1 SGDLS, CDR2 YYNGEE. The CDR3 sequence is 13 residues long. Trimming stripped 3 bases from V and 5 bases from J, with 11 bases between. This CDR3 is CASSDRWGTEAFF. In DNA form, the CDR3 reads TGTGCCAGCAGCGACAGGTGGGGGACTGAAGCTTTCTTT.

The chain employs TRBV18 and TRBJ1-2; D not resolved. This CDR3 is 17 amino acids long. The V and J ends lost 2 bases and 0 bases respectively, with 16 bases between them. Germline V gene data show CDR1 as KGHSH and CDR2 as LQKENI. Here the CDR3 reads CASSPGPLGPSNYGYTF. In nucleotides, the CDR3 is TGTGCCAGCTCACCAGGGCCCCTTGGCCCGTCTAACTATGGCTACACCTTC.

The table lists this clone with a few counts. As DNA, the CDR3 is TGTGCCAGCAGCCAAGATTGGGCTAGCGGGGGCACAGATACGCAGTATTTT. This encodes CASSQDWASGGTDTQYF. V usage is TRBV4-2 and J usage is TRBJ2-3, with 9 bases fitting TRBD2. This CDR3 has 17 amino acids. Per germline, CDR1 LGHNA and CDR2 YNFKEQ. The junction had 5 bases not matched to a gene; V was cut back by 0 bases and J by 1 base.

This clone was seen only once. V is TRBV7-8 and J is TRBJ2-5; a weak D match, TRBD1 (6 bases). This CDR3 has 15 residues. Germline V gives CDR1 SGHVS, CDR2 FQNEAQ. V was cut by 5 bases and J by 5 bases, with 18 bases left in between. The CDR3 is CASSDHRESRETQYF. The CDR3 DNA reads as TGTGCCAGCAGCGACCACAGGGAGTCGAGGGAGACCCAGTACTTC.

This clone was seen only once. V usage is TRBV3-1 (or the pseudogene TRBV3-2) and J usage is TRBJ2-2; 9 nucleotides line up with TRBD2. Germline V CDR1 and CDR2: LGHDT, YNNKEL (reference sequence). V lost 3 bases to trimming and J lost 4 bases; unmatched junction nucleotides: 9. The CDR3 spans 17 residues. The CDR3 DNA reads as TGTGCCAGCAGCCAGACTCCTTTGACTAGCGGCACCGGGGAGCTGTTTTTT. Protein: CASSQTPLTSGTGELFF.

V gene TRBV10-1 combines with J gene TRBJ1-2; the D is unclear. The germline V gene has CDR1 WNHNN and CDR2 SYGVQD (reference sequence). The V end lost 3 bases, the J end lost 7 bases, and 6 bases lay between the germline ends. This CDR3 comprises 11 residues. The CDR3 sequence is CASSDGFGYTF. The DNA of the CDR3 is TGCGCCAGCAGTGACGGTTTTGGCTACACCTTC.

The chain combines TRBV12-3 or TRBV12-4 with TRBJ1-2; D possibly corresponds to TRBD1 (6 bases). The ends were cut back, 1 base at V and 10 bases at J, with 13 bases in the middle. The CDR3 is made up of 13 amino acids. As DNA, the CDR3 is TGTGCCAGCAGTTTAGGGAGTCGGGGGGCCTACACCTTC. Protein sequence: CASSLGSRGAYTF.

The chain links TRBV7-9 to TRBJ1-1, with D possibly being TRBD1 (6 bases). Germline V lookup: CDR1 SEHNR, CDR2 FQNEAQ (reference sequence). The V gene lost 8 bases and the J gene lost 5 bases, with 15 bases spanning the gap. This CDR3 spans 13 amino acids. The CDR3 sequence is CASEGVVSTEAFF. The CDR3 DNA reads TGTGCCAGCGAGGGGGTTGTAAGTACTGAAGCTTTCTTT.

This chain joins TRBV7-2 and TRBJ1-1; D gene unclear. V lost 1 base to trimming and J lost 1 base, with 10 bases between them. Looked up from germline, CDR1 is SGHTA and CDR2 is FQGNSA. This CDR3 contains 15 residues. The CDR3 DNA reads TGTGCCAGCAGCTTAGGAGTGATTTCGAACACTGAAGCTTTCTTT. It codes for CASSLGVISNTEAFF.

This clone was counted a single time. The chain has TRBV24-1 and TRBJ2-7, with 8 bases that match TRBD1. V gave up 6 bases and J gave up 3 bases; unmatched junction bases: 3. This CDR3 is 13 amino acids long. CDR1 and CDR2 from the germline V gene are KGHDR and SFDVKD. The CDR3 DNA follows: TGTGCCACCAGTCTACAGGGGGGCTACGAGCAGTACTTC. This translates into CATSLQGGYEQYF.